Presented here are 26 T cell receptor beta chains from one specimen sequenced in a study of cytomegalovirus exposure and HLA in healthy donors. Libraries were prepared by immunoSEQ multiplex PCR; TCRdb keeps only in-frame clonotypes and omits some of them. The sample holds around 300,000 clones, about 86% seen once. Sequencing used PBMCs. All receptors derive from a woman in her late teens or twenties in good health and CMV-seronegative.

This chain connects TRBV19 to TRBJ1-2; 7 nucleotides match TRBD1. With 9 bases clipped from V and 4 bases from J, the junction kept 11 bases outside the gene matches. The CDR3 length is 14 residues. Germline loops: CDR1 LNHDA, CDR2 SQIVND (reference sequence). Here the CDR3 reads CASGAGGLSYGYTF. Here the CDR3 DNA reads TGTGCCAGCGGAGCAGGGGGGTTGTCCTATGGCTACACCTTC.

The chain employs TRBV9 and TRBJ2-5, with TRBD1 identical over 9 bases. This CDR3 is 16 amino acids long. V trimming: 2 bases; J trimming: 5 bases; junction bases outside the gene matches: 10. Per the germline V gene, CDR1 is SGDLS and CDR2 is YYNGEE. The CDR3 spells CASSVGTGRIVETQYF. The CDR3 region has the DNA TGTGCCAGCAGCGTGGGGACAGGGAGGATAGTGGAGACCCAGTACTTC.

This chain joins TRBV6-5 and TRBJ2-4; D gene uncertain. In germline, CDR1 is MNHEY, CDR2 SVGAGI. The V end lost 5 bases, the J end lost 8 bases, and 7 bases lay between the germline ends. The CDR3 loop spans 11 amino acids. CDR3 nucleotides: TGTGCCAGCAGTCCCGGTCACATTCAGTACTTC. Protein product: CASSPGHIQYF.

This clone has just one count. This chain joins TRBV5-6 and TRBJ1-2; D is uncertain. The V gene's germline CDR1 is SGHDT and CDR2 YYEEEE. The CDR3 length is 12 residues. V gave up 2 bases and J gave up 4 bases, with 6 bases separating them. The CDR3 bases are TGTGCCAGCAGCTTACCAGTCTATGGCTACACCTTC. This sequence encodes CASSLPVYGYTF.

The gene calls are TRBV5-1 and TRBJ2-7, with D possibly being TRBD1 (5 bases). CDR3 length: 11 amino acids. Germline loops: CDR1 SGHRS, CDR2 YFSETQ. Trimming took 0 bases from V and 7 from J, leaving 5 bases between them. The chain's CDR3 is CASSLGQEQYF. CDR3 nucleotides: TGCGCCAGCAGCTTGGGACAGGAGCAGTACTTC. Drawing the rest from reference TRBV5-1 and TRBJ2-7, the complete variable domain is KAGVTQTPRYLIKTRGQQVTLSCSPISGHRSVSWYQQTPGQGLQFLFEYFSETQRNKGNFPGRFSGRQFSNSRSEMNVSTLELGDSALYLCASSLGQEQYFGPGTRLTVT.

V usage is TRBV4-2 and J usage is TRBJ2-5; 7 nucleotides line up with TRBD1. The CDR3 contains 14 residues. J lost 4 bases, V lost 0 bases, and 2 bases had no gene match. CDR1 is LGHNA, CDR2 YNFKEQ, per germline. The CDR3 sequence: CASSQDRGTETQYF. DNA of the CDR3: TGTGCCAGCAGCCAAGACAGGGGGACAGAGACCCAGTACTTC.

This sequence joins TRBV18 and TRBJ1-5, with 7 nucleotides matching TRBD1. V lost 6 bases, J lost 3 bases, and 5 bases stayed unmatched. The germline V gene has CDR1 KGHSH and CDR2 LQKENI. The length of the CDR3 is 14 residues. In nucleotides, the CDR3 is TGTGCCAGCTCCCGGGGACAGAACAATCAGCCCCAGCATTTT. This sequence encodes CASSRGQNNQPQHF.

This chain links TRBV18 with TRBJ2-7; D unclear. The CDR3 has 12 amino acids. V lost 2 bases, J lost 7 bases, and 9 bases lay in between. The V gene's germline CDR1 is KGHSH and CDR2 LQKENI. This CDR3 reads CASSPDTLEQYF. The CDR3 nucleotides read TGTGCCAGCTCACCAGACACGCTGGAGCAGTACTTC. Combining the CDR3 with reference TRBV18 and TRBJ2-7 gives the whole variable domain NAGVMQNPRHLVRRRGQEARLRCSPMKGHSHVYWYRQLPEEGLKFMVYLQKENIIDESGMPKERFSAEFPKEGPSILRIQQVVRGDSAAYFCASSPDTLEQYFGPGTRLTVT.

The chain has TRBV5-1 and TRBJ2-3, with a possible D match to TRBD2 (6 bases). Looked up from germline, CDR1 is SGHRS and CDR2 is YFSETQ. V was cut by 1 base and J by 2 bases, with 11 bases left in between. The CDR3 totals 15 residues. DNA for the CDR3: TGCGCCAGCAGCTTGACGGGAGTGCTCACAGATACGCAGTATTTT. Translating it yields CASSLTGVLTDTQYF.

The chain employs TRBV4-1 and TRBJ2-7; possibly TRBD1 for D (6 bases). The CDR3 length is 17 residues. Trimming left V 3 bases short and J 1 base short, with 19 bases between. Germline values: CDR1 MGHRA, CDR2 YSYEKL. This chain's CDR3 is CASSHPSQGLLSYEQYF. The CDR3, as DNA: TGCGCCAGCAGCCACCCCTCACAGGGTCTTTTGTCCTACGAGCAGTACTTC.

This clone was observed once. The chain recombines TRBV7-8 with TRBJ2-7, with 8 positions matching TRBD1. Per the germline V gene, CDR1 is SGHVS and CDR2 is FQNEAQ. The CDR3 contains 15 residues. With 5 bases clipped from V and 2 bases from J, the junction kept 8 bases outside the gene matches. The CDR3 sequence is CASSRTTGAAYEQYF. As DNA, the CDR3 is TGTGCCAGCAGCAGAACGACAGGGGCGGCCTACGAGCAGTACTTC.

This chain links TRBV5-4 with TRBJ2-7, with 7 bases that match TRBD1. This CDR3 is built from 16 residues. Germline trimming cut 1 base from V and 6 bases from J; bases unmatched to any gene: 13. CDR1 is SGHNT and CDR2 is YYREEE in the germline V gene (reference sequence). CDR3 sequence (DNA): TGTGCCAGCAGCTTGCCAGGGGGAGCAATTTCACGCGAGCAGTACTTC. It is translated as CASSLPGGAISREQYF. Looking up the rest from reference TRBV5-4 and TRBJ2-7 gives the full variable domain: ETGVTQSPTHLIKTRGQQVTLRCSSQSGHNTVSWYQQALGQGPQFIFQYYREEENGRGNFPPRFSGLQFPNYSSELNVNALELDDSALYLCASSLPGGAISREQYFGPGTRLTVT.

The genes are TRBV7-2 and TRBJ2-7, with TRBD2 matching over 7 bases. The germline CDR1 and CDR2 sequences are SGHTA and FQGNSA. With V trimmed by 3 bases and J by 2 bases, 7 bases remained unmatched. This CDR3 is built from 15 residues. The CDR3 nucleotides are TGTGCCAGCAGCTTTACTTTGACTAGCACCTACGAGCAGTACTTC. As protein: CASSFTLTSTYEQYF.

The V call is TRBV25-1, the J call TRBJ1-5; a weak D match, TRBD1 (5 bases). Germline loops: CDR1 MGHDK, CDR2 SYGVNS. This CDR3 has 13 amino acids. V shed 5 bases and J shed 5 bases, with 10 bases lying between them. The CDR3 sequence: CASSSRVDQPQHF. The CDR3 DNA sequence: TGTGCCAGCAGTAGCAGGGTCGATCAGCCCCAGCATTTT.

The J gene is TRBJ2-7, the V gene TRBV19, with D unresolved. Deletions cut 0 bases from V and 6 bases from J, with 6 bases between. The CDR3 has 12 residues. Germline V gene sequence: CDR1 LNHDA, CDR2 SQIVND (reference sequence). CDR3 in amino acids: CASSIEASEQYF. CDR3 nucleotides: TGTGCCAGTAGTATAGAGGCATCCGAGCAGTACTTC.

The chain joins TRBV7-2 to TRBJ1-2, with a weak D call TRBD1 (6 bases). Trimming stripped 1 base from V and 4 bases from J, with 16 bases between. The CDR3 has 16 amino acids. Germline V lookup: CDR1 SGHTA, CDR2 FQGNSA. This chain's CDR3 is CASSLVTWTASYGYTF. Written as DNA, the CDR3 is TGTGCCAGCAGCTTAGTCACTTGGACAGCAAGCTATGGCTACACCTTC.

The rearrangement joins TRBV4-1 to TRBJ1-4, with no clear D. This CDR3 contains 13 residues. V was cut by 1 base and J by 7 bases, with 7 bases left in between. Looked up from germline, CDR1 is MGHRA and CDR2 is YSYEKL. Here the CDR3 DNA reads TGCGCCAGCAGCCAAGCGGGTGTTGAAAAACTGTTTTTT. Translating it yields CASSQAGVEKLFF.

The genes are TRBV4-1 and TRBJ2-1, with TRBD1 identical over 9 bases. The CDR3 covers 17 residues. CDR1 and CDR2 (germline): MGHRA, YSYEKL. V shed 4 bases, J shed 1 base, and the junction held 8 bases outside the gene matches. CDR3 bases: TGCGCCAGCAGCCCCGCGGCGGGACAGGGTTCCTACAATGAGCAGTTCTTC. As protein: CASSPAAGQGSYNEQFF.

The chain employs TRBV7-2 and TRBJ2-5; D uncertain. Per the germline V gene, CDR1 is SGHTA and CDR2 is FQGNSA. V was clipped by 5 bases and J by 7 bases, with 14 bases between them. The CDR3 extends over 13 amino acids. CDR3 sequence reads: CASSEHSRGTQYF. CDR3 bases: TGTGCCAGCAGCGAACATAGCCGAGGGACCCAGTACTTC.

The CDR3 nucleotides read TGTGCCAGTTCCACCGGGTCCCCCCTTGGGAATGAGCAGTTCTTC. This encodes CASSTGSPLGNEQFF. J is TRBJ2-1 and V is TRBV6-1; D unresolved. Trimming pared 9 bases from V and 7 bases from J, leaving 22 bases between. CDR1 is MNHNS, CDR2 SASEGT, per germline. CDR3 length: 15 amino acids.

The V and J genes are TRBV19 and TRBJ2-3; TRBD2 matches 8 bases. The CDR3 length is 15 residues. Trimming took 5 bases from V and 1 from J; bases not matched to a gene: 5. Germline values: CDR1 LNHDA, CDR2 SQIVND (reference sequence). CDR3 nucleotide sequence: TGTGCCAGTAGTCAGCCGGGAGGGGGCACAGATACGCAGTATTTT. This translates into CASSQPGGGTDTQYF.

The rearrangement links TRBV18 to TRBJ2-1; D is perhaps TRBD2 (7 bases). The CDR3 is made up of 14 amino acids. V was pared by 3 bases and J by 6 bases, with 12 bases between. Looked up from germline, CDR1 is KGHSH and CDR2 is LQKENI. The CDR3 protein is CASSPGGLGNEQFF. The DNA for the CDR3 is TGTGCCAGCTCACCCGGGGGGCTCGGCAATGAGCAGTTCTTC.

Only one count was recorded for this clone. The chain couples TRBV15 to TRBJ1-3, with D possibly TRBD1 on 6 matching bases. The V and J ends lost 2 bases and 2 bases respectively, with 7 bases between them. The CDR3 loop spans 14 amino acids. Germline CDR1 is LNHNV and CDR2 is YYDKDF (reference sequence). CDR3 sequence (DNA): TGTGCCACCAGCAGACACAGGGCTGGAAACACCATATATTTT. It codes for CATSRHRAGNTIYF.

The chain couples TRBV7-9 to TRBJ2-7, with D unresolved. Germline V CDR1 and CDR2: SEHNR, FQNEAQ (reference sequence). The V gene lost 5 bases and the J gene lost 2 bases, with 16 bases spanning the gap. This CDR3 contains 15 residues. The DNA of the CDR3 is TGTGCCAGCAGCCCTAGTTTCGGTCAAGCCTACGAGCAGTACTTC. Amino acid sequence: CASSPSFGQAYEQYF.

V and J are TRBV2 and TRBJ2-7; 8 positions match TRBD2. V shed 1 base, J shed 6 bases, and the junction held 8 bases outside the gene matches. The CDR3 runs to 15 residues. Germline CDR1 reads SNHLY; CDR2 reads FYNNEI. CDR3 in amino acids: CASSEGAGVLAEQYF. The CDR3 coding sequence is TGTGCCAGCAGTGAAGGAGCGGGAGTCCTTGCCGAGCAGTACTTC.

J is TRBJ1-1 and V is TRBV2; D ambiguous. This CDR3 comprises 14 residues. The V end was cut by 1 base, the J end by 0 bases, with 6 bases between. CDR1 and CDR2 (germline): SNHLY, FYNNEI. CDR3: CASSEEHLNTEAFF. CDR3 DNA: TGTGCCAGCAGTGAAGAACATTTGAACACTGAAGCTTTCTTT.